These T cell receptor beta chains were read from a single sample in a study of blood T cell repertoires in COVID-19. TCRdb's copy holds only in-frame clones and misses some; the assay was immunoSEQ multiplex PCR. The sample shows around 140,000 clones, roughly 89% of them seen only once. Sequencing used peripheral blood. All receptors come from a man aged 50-59 years with active or convalescent COVID-19. Each CDR3 is given with its conserved first and last residue.

TRBJ1-1,TRBV28,CASTENRGMNTEAFF
TRBJ2-3,TRBV29-1,CSVTGLERTDTQYF
TRBJ1-4,TRBV19,CASTQPRTDNEKLFF
TRBJ2-1,TRBV24-1,CATSDNLAGGRNEQFF
TRBJ1-4,TRBV7-2,CASSPQTGGANEKLFF
TRBJ2-3,TRBV5-1,CASSLRLAGDPTDTQYF
TRBJ2-1,TRBV5-1,CASSVGTSGFAANEQFF
TRBJ2-7,TRBV11-2,CASSSPPGTGPYEQYF
TRBJ2-2,TRBV24-1,CATTGQGAGPNTGELFF
TRBJ1-5,TRBV11-1,CASSPGREDQPQHF
TRBJ2-5,TRBV12-5,CASGLLRTGRETQYF
TRBJ2-1,TRBV4-2,CASSQDPAGGPSGNEQFF
TRBJ2-1,TRBV10-3,CAISLRTSSYNEQFF
TRBJ2-1,TRBV15,CATSRLQGYEQFF
TRBJ2-5,TRBV19,CASSIGTGGQETQYF
TRBJ2-3,TRBV28,CASSPDIFGTDTQYF
TRBJ2-5,TRBV7-8,CASSFRTSGGAETQYF
TRBJ1-3,TRBV7-9,CASSSNPQGSGNTIYF
TRBJ2-7,TRBV5-3,CACCRAASYEQYF
TRBJ2-1,TRBV18,CASSPPGGLQWEQFF
TRBJ1-2,TRBV19,CASSIYAGQVIYGYTF
TRBJ1-2,TRBV25-1,CASSNFGGRGGYTF
TRBJ2-2,TRBV28,CASTLGFETGELFF
TRBJ1-1,TRBV5-6,CASSPWELQYEAFF
TRBJ2-1,TRBV10-1,CASQAGGQGYNEQFF
TRBJ1-2,TRBV10-1,CASSDPGTVGHGYTF
TRBJ1-3,TRBV11-3,CASSNRGSGNTIYF
TRBJ1-2,TRBV7-9,CASSLGTGGGDYGYTF
TRBJ2-2,TRBV6-5,CASRAKFDTGELFF
TRBJ2-7,TRBV27,CASGWDPRGQQYF
TRBJ2-5,TRBV6-2/TRBV6-3,CASSYGRQETQYF
TRBJ1-3,TRBV7-2,CASSLGPGDPGNTIYF
TRBJ2-3,TRBV11-2,CASSSRQVSTDTQYF
TRBJ2-3,TRBV7-2,CASSPRLDGADTQYF
TRBJ2-3,TRBV30,CAWSSLAGSTDTQYF
TRBJ1-1,TRBV20-1,CSASQGTTEAFF
TRBJ2-7,TRBV27,CASSPSGTVSYEQYF
TRBJ1-5,TRBV7-2,CASSLTRGGFSNQPQHF
TRBJ1-2,TRBV5-1,CASRTGDNYGYTF
TRBJ2-7,TRBV28,CASKLTGLGEQYF
TRBJ2-7,TRBV29-1,CSVRLAANYEQYF
TRBJ1-2,TRBV19,CASRSFRTDNYGYTF
TRBJ1-4,TRBV5-6,CASSSTGGREKLFF
TRBJ2-7,TRBV18,CASSPRGKGYEQYF
TRBJ1-1,TRBV9,CASSVGGGGLSEAFF
TRBJ2-2,TRBV4-1,CASSQDGRGTGELFF
TRBJ1-6,TRBV30,CAWTRGQFLYNSPLHF
TRBJ1-5,TRBV7-2,CASSRQGAQPQHF
TRBJ1-1,TRBV7-8,CASSLPGENTEAFF
TRBJ1-1,TRBV11-2,CASSPDNTEAFF
TRBJ1-2,TRBV7-2,CASSSGQNYGYTF
TRBJ2-2,TRBV7-7,CASSQGTGSGELFF
TRBJ2-5,TRBV4-2,CASSQDSSGEVQETQYF
TRBJ2-5,TRBV6-6,CASSYMTSGGQETQYF
TRBJ1-4,TRBV2,CASSDRAGWEKLFF